A single sample gave rise to the 5 T cell receptor beta chains below, sequenced in a study of T cell changes during pregnancy in multiple sclerosis. Repertoires were generated with immunoSEQ multiplex PCR, while TCRdb's copy carries only in-frame clones and drops some. The profile shows 35,000 to 50,000 clones, about 91% of them singletons. The source was CD4+ T cells from peripheral blood mononuclear cells, collected after pregnancy. These receptors originate from a female donor in good health, enrolled as a control in a pregnancy study.

The chain combines TRBV29-1 with TRBJ2-7, with TRBD1 as a possible D gene (5 bases). The CDR3 has 13 residues. Germline V CDR1 and CDR2: SQVTM, ANQGSEA. V gave up 6 bases and J gave up 3 bases, with 15 bases separating them. CDR3 sequence: CSVLGALSYEQYF. Here the CDR3 DNA reads TGCAGCGTCTTAGGGGCCCTGAGCTACGAGCAGTACTTC.

The V gene is TRBV7-2, the J gene TRBJ1-6; 7 bases agree with TRBD1. The CDR3 has 15 residues. V dropped 4 bases and J dropped 2; count of bases not matched to a gene: 2. Germline CDR1 SGHTA, CDR2 FQGNSA. CDR3 nucleotide sequence: TGTGCCAGCAGCTCCGGACAGGCCTATAATTCACCCCTCCACTTT. It encodes CASSSGQAYNSPLHF.

This rearrangement joins TRBV6-7 to TRBJ1-1, with unresolved D. TRBV6-7 has ORF status, its function being uncertain. The CDR3 loop spans 15 amino acids. V was clipped by 4 bases and J by 1 base, with 13 bases between them. The DNA for the CDR3 is TGTGCCAGCAGTTGGGCTAGAGGGTGGAACACTGAAGCTTTCTTT. Translation gives CASSWARGWNTEAFF.

The chain combines TRBV18 with TRBJ1-2; 8 bases agree with TRBD1. Germline CDR1 reads KGHSH; CDR2 reads LQKENI. The CDR3 has 15 residues. V shed 4 bases and J 2 bases; nucleotides not matched to a gene: 6. CDR3 bases: TGTGCCAGCTCACAGCTGACAGGGGAGAACTATGGCTACACCTTC. As protein: CASSQLTGENYGYTF.

The genes are TRBV28 and TRBJ2-7, with 9 bases fitting TRBD1. CDR1 is MDHEN, CDR2 SYDVKM, per germline. CDR3 length equals 15 residues. V shed 5 bases and J 0 bases; nucleotides not matched to a gene: 5. The CDR3: CASSPGQGSSYEQYF. The CDR3 bases are TGTGCCAGCAGTCCCGGACAGGGGAGCTCCTACGAGCAGTACTTC. The complete variable domain, with remaining parts taken from reference TRBV28 and TRBJ2-7, reads DVKVTQSSRYLVKRTGEKVFLECVQDMDHENMFWYRQDPGLGLRLIYFSYDVKMKEKGDIPEGYSVSREKKERFSLILESASTNQTSMYLCASSPGQGSSYEQYFGPGTRLTVT.